This T cell receptor beta chain was profiled in a study of CD8 T cells in Susac syndrome. Germline CDR1 GTSNPN, CDR2 SVGIG (reference sequence). Trimming removed 5 bases at V and 5 bases at J, with 7 bases between. CDR3 length equals 11 residues. RNA in amounts of about 0.45 to 1 ug was reverse transcribed with random hexamers. MiXCR, applied by TCRdb to the immunoSEQ multiplex PCR reads, yields one record per CDR3 protein. In the table there are over 130,000 distinct CDR3 sequences, approximately 95% of which are singletons. The V call is TRBV30, the J call TRBJ1-5; D gene ambiguous. The sequenced sample was CD4+ T cells from PBMCs. The clonotype originates from a human donor with multiple sclerosis. CDR3 amino acids: CAWGEHQPQHF. The CDR3 DNA reads as TGTGCCTGGGGAGAACATCAGCCCCAGCATTTT.